This TCR beta chain derives from a study of neurological immune-mediated disorders. Broader study findings: None of the CDR3 amino acid sequences in expanded clones turned up in more than one subject, which points to private repertoires in all groups.

Synthesis of cDNA was carried out by template-switch 5'RACE. The reaction used 10-nucleotide random UMIs. Every sequencing run produced over 180 million TCR-beta sequences, and the sequences from any one run covered 15-18 subjects. Each CDR3 protein is one row after TCRdb ran MiXCR on the 5' RACE reads. Among more than 25,000 distinct CDR3 sequences listed, 16% were seen once. Time point defined: technical triplicate 3. CDR1 and CDR2 from the germline V gene are KGHDR and SFDVKD. The CDR3 is 13 residues long. Trimming cost V 5 bases and J 5 bases; bases outside gene matches: 1. This clonotype showed up many times. Its antigen remains unknown.

V is TRBV24-1 and J is TRBJ2-1, with 8 bases identical to TRBD2. The sequence was obtained from a female donor with HTLV-1-associated myelopathy (HAM/TSP). Sequenced input: CD4+ T cells from blood. The CDR3 loop is CATSAGGHNEQFF. The CDR3 DNA follows: TGTGCCACCAGTGCGGGAGGGCACAATGAGCAGTTCTTC.